A selection of T cell receptor beta chains follows, all from one sample in a study of graft-versus-host responses after intestinal transplantation. Antigens of these TCRs are unknown. The method was immunoSEQ multiplex PCR; TCRdb's version includes in-frame clones alone and lacks a portion of them. The table records 100,000 to 120,000 clones, about 93% of them present only once. The sequencing used unstimulated CD8+ T cells sorted from spleen or lymph node cells, collected before intestinal transplant. These receptors all come from a human donor who received an intestinal transplant. The CDR3 runs from the conserved cysteine through the conserved F or W. The order of the fields is clone size, V gene, J gene, D gene, CDR3 protein, CDR3 DNA. The D gene is left open where the match is weak. Expanded clones get a size class; other rows say once, few or many, or leave the size out.

>few|TRBV6-5|TRBJ2-2|TRBD1
CASSYPTGVGTGELFF
TGTGCCAGCAGTTACCCGACAGGGGTTGGGACCGGGGAGCTGTTTTTT
>-|TRBV6-1|TRBJ2-2|-
CASSVGTYATGELFF
TGTGCCAGCAGTGTCGGGACCTACGCCACCGGGGAGCTGTTTTTT
>once|TRBV13|TRBJ2-3|TRBD2
CASSELTGTSGRFYLPGDTQYF
TGTGCCAGCAGCGAACTTACCGGGACTAGCGGGAGGTTTTACCTCCCCGGCGATACGCAGTATTTT
>-|TRBV27|TRBJ1-1|-
CASGGPRGGTEAFF
TGTGCCAGCGGGGGTCCCCGAGGGGGCACTGAAGCTTTCTTT
>-|TRBV30|TRBJ2-3|-
CAWADSPRTFDTQYF
TGTGCCTGGGCGGACAGTCCCCGGACCTTCGATACGCAGTATTTT
>-|TRBV9|TRBJ1-1|-
CASSVEGRASSGAFF
TGTGCCAGCAGCGTAGAGGGCAGGGCATCTTCCGGAGCTTTCTTT
>-|TRBV7-9|TRBJ1-2|TRBD1
CASSPGGAGGYGYTF
TGTGCCAGCAGCCCAGGGGGCGCCGGGGGCTATGGCTACACCTTC
>few|TRBV4-1|TRBJ2-3|TRBD2
CASAILAEATDTQYF
TGCGCCAGCGCAATTCTAGCGGAGGCCACAGATACGCAGTATTTT
>-|TRBV27|TRBJ2-7|TRBD1
CASSYGTGGNEQYF
TGTGCCAGCAGTTACGGGACAGGGGGCAACGAGCAGTACTTC
>-|TRBV30|TRBJ1-5|-
CAWSVFGSNQPQHF
TGTGCCTGGAGTGTCTTCGGTAGCAATCAGCCCCAGCATTTT
>-|TRBV6-1|TRBJ2-1|-
CASSEARMGLKSYNEQFF
TGTGCCAGCAGTGAAGCCCGTATGGGACTTAAATCCTACAATGAGCAGTTCTTC
>-|TRBV4-1|TRBJ2-7|-
CASSQEARRQADYEQYF
TGCGCCAGCAGCCAAGAAGCCCGCCGACAGGCAGACTACGAGCAGTACTTC
>-|TRBV6-5|TRBJ2-7|TRBD1
CASSYGDRDYEQYF
TGTGCCAGCAGTTACGGGGACAGGGACTACGAGCAGTACTTC
>-|TRBV7-9|TRBJ1-3|-
CASSLSPPQYSGNTIYF
TGTGCCAGCAGCTTAAGTCCCCCTCAATATTCTGGAAACACCATATATTTT
>-|TRBV11-2|TRBJ2-4|-
CASSFWAGEAKNIQYF
TGTGCCAGCAGCTTTTGGGCAGGGGAGGCCAAAAACATTCAGTACTTC
>once|TRBV11-1|TRBJ2-2|TRBD2
CASSFTSGSSGELFF
TGTGCCAGCAGCTTCACGAGCGGGAGTTCCGGGGAGCTGTTTTTT
>-|TRBV4-1|TRBJ2-1|TRBD2
CASSRFDGTSGRVGNEQFF
TGCGCCAGCAGCCGGTTCGACGGGACTAGTGGGAGGGTCGGGAATGAGCAGTTCTTC
>-|TRBV7-8|TRBJ1-6|TRBD1
CASSLPGGGYNSPLHF
TGTGCCAGCAGCCTCCCAGGGGGCGGCTATAATTCACCCCTCCACTTT
>once|TRBV7-6|TRBJ2-7|-
CASSSTYEQYF
TGTGCCAGCAGCTCGACCTACGAGCAGTACTTC
>-|TRBV9|TRBJ2-3|-
CASSSPAATDTQYF
TGTGCCAGCAGCTCCCCAGCGGCCACAGATACGCAGTATTTT
>-|TRBV21-1|TRBJ2-1|-
CASSSPGDNEQFF
TGTGCCAGCAGCTCTCCAGGGGACAATGAGCAGTTCTTC
>-|TRBV6-6|TRBJ2-1|TRBD1
CASSPTGVGSGEQFF
TGTGCCAGCAGCCCGACAGGGGTCGGGTCAGGTGAGCAGTTCTTC
>-|TRBV5-5|TRBJ2-7|-
CASSLGTVSYEQYF
TGTGCCAGCAGCTTGGGTACCGTTTCCTACGAGCAGTACTTC
>-|TRBV7-9|TRBJ2-5|-
CASSLGSEETQYF
TGTGCCAGCAGCTTAGGGTCGGAGGAGACCCAGTACTTC
>-|TRBV11-3|TRBJ2-5|TRBD1
CASSARTGGIGETQYF
TGTGCCAGCAGCGCCCGGACAGGGGGCATTGGAGAGACCCAGTACTTC
>-|TRBV6-5|TRBJ2-1|TRBD2
CASSYSREGYNEQFF
TGTGCCAGCAGTTACTCTCGGGAGGGGTACAATGAGCAGTTCTTC
>-|TRBV5-1|TRBJ1-2|-
CASSLAGSNPAYGYTF
TGCGCCAGCAGCTTGGCAGGGAGCAATCCCGCATATGGCTACACCTTC
>few|TRBV5-4|TRBJ2-7|TRBD1
CASSWGTGNYEQYF
TGTGCCAGCAGCTGGGGGACAGGGAACTACGAGCAGTACTTC
>-|TRBV2|TRBJ2-7|TRBD1
CASSLLGQEGVEQYF
TGTGCCAGCAGTTTATTGGGACAGGAAGGTGTTGAGCAGTACTTC
>-|TRBV6-1|TRBJ1-1|-
CASSEGRNTEAFF
TGTGCCAGCAGTGAAGGGAGGAACACTGAAGCTTTCTTT
>-|TRBV7-3|TRBJ2-3|TRBD2
CASTPTGGGDTQYF
TGTGCCAGTACCCCGACGGGAGGCGGCGATACGCAGTATTTT